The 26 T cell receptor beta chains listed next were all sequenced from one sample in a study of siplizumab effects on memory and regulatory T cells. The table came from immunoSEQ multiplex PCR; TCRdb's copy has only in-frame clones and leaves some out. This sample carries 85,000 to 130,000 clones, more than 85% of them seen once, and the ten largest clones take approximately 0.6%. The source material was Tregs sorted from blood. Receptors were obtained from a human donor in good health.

CDR3 DNA sequence: TGCGCCAGCAGCTTGGCGGCGGGCACAGATACGCAGTATTTT. Amino acids: CASSLAAGTDTQYF. This rearrangement joins TRBV5-1 to TRBJ2-3; D is ambiguous. The V gene lost 0 bases and the J gene lost 1 base, with 6 bases spanning the gap. Germline V gene lookup returns CDR1 SGHRS and CDR2 YFSETQ. CDR3 length equals 14 residues.

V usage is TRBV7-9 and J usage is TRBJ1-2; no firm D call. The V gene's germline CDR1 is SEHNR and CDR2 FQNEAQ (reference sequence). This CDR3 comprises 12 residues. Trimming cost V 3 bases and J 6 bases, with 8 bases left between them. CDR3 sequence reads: CASSFAEDGYTF. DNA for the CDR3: TGTGCCAGCAGCTTCGCGGAAGATGGCTACACCTTC.

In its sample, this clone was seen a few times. The CDR3 coding sequence is TGCAGTGCTAGCGCGTACACCTTC. Amino acid sequence: CSASAYTF. The chain joins TRBV20-1 to TRBJ1-2; D is uncertain. Germline CDR1 reads DFQATT; CDR2 reads SNEGSKA (reference sequence). Trimming shortened V by 3 bases and J by 11 bases, and 4 bases separated the two germline ends. CDR3 length: 8 amino acids.

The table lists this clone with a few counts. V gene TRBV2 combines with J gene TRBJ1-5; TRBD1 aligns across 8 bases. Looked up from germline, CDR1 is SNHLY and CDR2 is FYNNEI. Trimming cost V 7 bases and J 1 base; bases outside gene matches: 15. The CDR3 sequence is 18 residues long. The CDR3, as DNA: TGTGCCAGCACCTTAGGGACAGGTTGGAAGGTGAGCAATCAGCCCCAGCATTTT. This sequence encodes CASTLGTGWKVSNQPQHF.

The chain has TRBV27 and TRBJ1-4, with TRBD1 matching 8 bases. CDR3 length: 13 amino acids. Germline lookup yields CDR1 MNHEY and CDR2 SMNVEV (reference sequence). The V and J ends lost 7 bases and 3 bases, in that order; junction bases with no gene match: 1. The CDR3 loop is CASKTGANEKLFF. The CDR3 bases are TGTGCCAGCAAGACAGGGGCTAATGAAAAACTGTTTTTT.

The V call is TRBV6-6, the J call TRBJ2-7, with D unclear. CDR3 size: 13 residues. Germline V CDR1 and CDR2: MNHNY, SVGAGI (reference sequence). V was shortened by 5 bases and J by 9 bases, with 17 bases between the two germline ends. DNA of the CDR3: TGTGCCAGCAGTCCGCACCCTGTAGGGCGGCAGTACTTC. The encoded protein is CASSPHPVGRQYF.

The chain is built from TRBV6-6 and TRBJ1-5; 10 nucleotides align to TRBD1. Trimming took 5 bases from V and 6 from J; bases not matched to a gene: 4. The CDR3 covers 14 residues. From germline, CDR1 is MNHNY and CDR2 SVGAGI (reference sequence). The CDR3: CASSGQGGTQPQHF. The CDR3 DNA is TGTGCCAGCAGTGGACAGGGGGGGACTCAGCCCCAGCATTTT.

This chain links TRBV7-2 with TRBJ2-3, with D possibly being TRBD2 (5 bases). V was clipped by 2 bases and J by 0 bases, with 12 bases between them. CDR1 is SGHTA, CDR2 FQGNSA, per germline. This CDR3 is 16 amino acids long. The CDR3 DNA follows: TGTGCCAGCAGCTTACGAGCGGATATAAGCACAGATACGCAGTATTTT. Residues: CASSLRADISTDTQYF.

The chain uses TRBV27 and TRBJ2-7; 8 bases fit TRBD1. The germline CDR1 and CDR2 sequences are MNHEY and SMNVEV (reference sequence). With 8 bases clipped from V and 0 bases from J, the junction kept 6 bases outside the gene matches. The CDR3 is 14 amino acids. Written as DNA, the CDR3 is TGTGCCAGCCAAAGACAGGGGATCTCCTACGAGCAGTACTTC. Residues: CASQRQGISYEQYF.

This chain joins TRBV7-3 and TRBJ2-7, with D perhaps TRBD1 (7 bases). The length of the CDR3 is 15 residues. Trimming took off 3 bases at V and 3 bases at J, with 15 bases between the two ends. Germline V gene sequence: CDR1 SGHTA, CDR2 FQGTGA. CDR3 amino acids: CASSLNPGGLYEQYF. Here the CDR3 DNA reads TGTGCCAGCAGCTTGAACCCAGGGGGACTCTACGAGCAGTACTTC.

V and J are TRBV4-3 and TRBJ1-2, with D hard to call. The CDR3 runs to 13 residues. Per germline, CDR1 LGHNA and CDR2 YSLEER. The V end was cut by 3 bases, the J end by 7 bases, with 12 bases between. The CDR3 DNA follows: TGCGCCAGCAGCCATGAGAGGACGTTTGGCTACACCTTC. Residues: CASSHERTFGYTF.

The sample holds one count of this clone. The CDR3 protein is CASSIRQGAYNSPLHF. The DNA for the CDR3 is TGTGCCAGTAGTATAAGGCAGGGGGCCTATAATTCACCCCTCCACTTT. The gene calls are TRBV19 and TRBJ1-6; 7 nucleotides align to TRBD1. The CDR3 is 16 residues long. With 2 bases clipped from V and 2 bases from J, the junction kept 3 bases outside the gene matches. Germline V gives CDR1 LNHDA, CDR2 SQIVND (reference sequence). Supplemented by reference TRBV19 and TRBJ1-6, the full variable domain reads DGGITQSPKYLFRKEGQNVTLSCEQNLNHDAMYWYRQDPGQGLRLIYYSQIVNDFQKGDIAEGYSVSREKKESFPLTVTSAQKNPTAFYLCASSIRQGAYNSPLHFGNGTRLTVT.

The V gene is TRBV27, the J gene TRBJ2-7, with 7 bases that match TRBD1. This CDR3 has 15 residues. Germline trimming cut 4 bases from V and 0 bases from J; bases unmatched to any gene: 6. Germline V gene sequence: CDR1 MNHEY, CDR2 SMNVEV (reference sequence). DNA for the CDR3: TGTGCCAGCAGTTCCTCCAGGGGGACCTCCTACGAGCAGTACTTC. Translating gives CASSSSRGTSYEQYF.

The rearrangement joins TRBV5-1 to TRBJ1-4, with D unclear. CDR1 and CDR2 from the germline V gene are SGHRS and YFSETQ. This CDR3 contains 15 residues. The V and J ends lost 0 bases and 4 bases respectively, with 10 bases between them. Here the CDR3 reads CASSLGRRLNEKLFF. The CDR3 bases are TGCGCCAGCAGCTTGGGGCGCAGGCTTAATGAAAAACTGTTTTTT.

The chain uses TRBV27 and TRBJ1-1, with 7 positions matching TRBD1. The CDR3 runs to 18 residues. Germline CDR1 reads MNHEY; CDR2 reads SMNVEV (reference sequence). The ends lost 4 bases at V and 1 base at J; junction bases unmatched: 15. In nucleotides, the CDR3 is TGTGCCAGCAGTTCCCTAACAGGGGTGCGGGGCCGGAACACTGAAGCTTTCTTT. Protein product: CASSSLTGVRGRNTEAFF.

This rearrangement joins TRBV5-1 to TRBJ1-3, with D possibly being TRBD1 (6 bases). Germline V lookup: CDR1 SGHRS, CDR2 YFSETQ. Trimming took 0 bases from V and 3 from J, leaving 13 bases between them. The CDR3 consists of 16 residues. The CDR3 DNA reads TGCGCCAGCAGCTTGGAAACAGGGCTGAGTGGAAACACCATATATTTT. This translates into CASSLETGLSGNTIYF.

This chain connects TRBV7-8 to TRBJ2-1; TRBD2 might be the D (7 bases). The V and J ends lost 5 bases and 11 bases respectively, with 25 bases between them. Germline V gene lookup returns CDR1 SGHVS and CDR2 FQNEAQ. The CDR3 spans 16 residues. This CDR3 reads CASSLGTLGGGEKQFF. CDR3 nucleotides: TGTGCCAGCAGCCTAGGGACCCTAGGGGGGGGAGAAAAGCAGTTCTTC.

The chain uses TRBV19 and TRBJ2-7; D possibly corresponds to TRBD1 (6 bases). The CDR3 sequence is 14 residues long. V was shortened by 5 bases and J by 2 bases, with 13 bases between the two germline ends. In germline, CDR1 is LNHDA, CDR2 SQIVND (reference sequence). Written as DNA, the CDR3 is TGTGCCAGTAGTTGGGGCAGGGGAACCTACGAGCAGTACTTC. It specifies CASSWGRGTYEQYF.

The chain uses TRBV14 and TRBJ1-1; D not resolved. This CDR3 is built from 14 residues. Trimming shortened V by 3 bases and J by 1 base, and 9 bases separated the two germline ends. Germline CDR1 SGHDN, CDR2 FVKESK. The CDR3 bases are TGTGCCAGCAGCCACCAAGACCGGAACACTGAAGCTTTCTTT. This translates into CASSHQDRNTEAFF.

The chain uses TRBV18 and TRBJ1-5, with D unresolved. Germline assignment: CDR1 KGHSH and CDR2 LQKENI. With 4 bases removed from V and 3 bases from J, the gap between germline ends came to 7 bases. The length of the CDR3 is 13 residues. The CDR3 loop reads CASSRAYNQPQHF. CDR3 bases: TGTGCCAGCTCACGGGCTTACAATCAGCCCCAGCATTTT.

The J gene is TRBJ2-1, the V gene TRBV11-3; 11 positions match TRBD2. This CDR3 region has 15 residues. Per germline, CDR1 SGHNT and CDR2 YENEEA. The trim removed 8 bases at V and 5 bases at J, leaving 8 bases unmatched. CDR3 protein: CASSTPGLADNEQFF. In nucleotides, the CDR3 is TGTGCCAGCTCCACCCCGGGACTAGCGGACAATGAGCAGTTCTTC.

For the CDR3, the DNA is TGTGCCAGCACCCCACGAGGGAAAAGGACCTACTACGAGCAGTACTTC. This gives the protein CASTPRGKRTYYEQYF. The chain carries TRBV21-1 and TRBJ2-7; TRBD2, the D gene given by the table, was not confirmed from the DNA. TRBV21-1 is described as a pseudogene. CDR3 size: 16 residues.

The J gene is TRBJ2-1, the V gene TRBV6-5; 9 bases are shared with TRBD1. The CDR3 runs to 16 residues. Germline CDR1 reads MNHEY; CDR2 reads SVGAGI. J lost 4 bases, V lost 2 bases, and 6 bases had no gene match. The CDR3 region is CASSYHRQGVYNEQFF. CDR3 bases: TGTGCCAGCAGTTACCACCGACAGGGGGTTTACAATGAGCAGTTCTTC.

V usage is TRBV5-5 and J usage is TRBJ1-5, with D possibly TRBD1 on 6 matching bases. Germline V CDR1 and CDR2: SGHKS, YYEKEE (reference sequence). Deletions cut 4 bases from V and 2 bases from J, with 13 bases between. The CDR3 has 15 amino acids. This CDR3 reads CASSLIGQRNQPQHF. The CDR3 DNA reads TGTGCCAGCAGCCTAATAGGACAGCGCAATCAGCCCCAGCATTTT.

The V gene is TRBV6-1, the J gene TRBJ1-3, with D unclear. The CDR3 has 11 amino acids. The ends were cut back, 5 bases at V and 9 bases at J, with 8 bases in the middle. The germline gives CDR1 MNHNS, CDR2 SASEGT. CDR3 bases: TGTGCCAGCAGTTACCACGCCACCATATATTTT. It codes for CASSYHATIYF.

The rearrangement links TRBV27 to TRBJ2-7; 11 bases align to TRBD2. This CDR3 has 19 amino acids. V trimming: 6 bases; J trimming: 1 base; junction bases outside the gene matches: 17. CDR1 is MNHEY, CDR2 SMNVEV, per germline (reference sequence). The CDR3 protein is CASSLLGIRTSGLSYEQYF. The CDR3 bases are TGTGCCAGCAGCCTCCTGGGGATCCGGACTAGCGGGCTTTCCTACGAGCAGTACTTC.